Each of the 29 T cell receptor beta chains below was sequenced from the same sample in a study of patients and donors after allogeneic stem cell transplantation. TCRdb reanalysed the RT-PCR reads using MiXCR and keeps one entry per CDR3 protein. The data show approximately 430,000 distinct CDR3 sequences, around 16% seen once. Sequenced material: blood, either unsorted or a sorted T cell fraction (not recorded which). Receptor source: a human donor who was either an allogeneic HSCT recipient or a stem cell or donor lymphocyte infusion donor (not recorded which). It is not recorded whose cells these are; they may come from a transplant donor.

The chain recombines TRBV27 with TRBJ1-1, with unresolved D. V lost 6 bases and J lost 4, with 12 bases in between. CDR3 length: 13 residues. The germline CDR1 and CDR2 sequences are MNHEY and SMNVEV (reference sequence). This CDR3 is CASRGSLSTEAFF. CDR3 DNA sequence: TGTGCCAGCAGGGGGTCGTTGAGCACTGAAGCTTTCTTT.

This clonotype has just a few counts. The chain carries TRBV5-1 and TRBJ2-1; 12 nucleotides align to TRBD1. CDR1 and CDR2 (germline): SGHRS, YFSETQ. V gave up 4 bases and J gave up 10 bases; unmatched junction bases: 9. This CDR3 is built from 15 residues. CDR3 residues: CASSGGDRGLREQFF. DNA of the CDR3: TGCGCCAGCAGCGGCGGGGACAGGGGGCTCAGAGAGCAGTTCTTC.

The sample holds a few counts of this clonotype. This sequence may be a read error, since a much larger clone differs from it by one base. The CDR3 nucleotides are TGTGCCAGCAGTGTCTCCTACAATGAGCAGTTCTTC. Its translation is CASSVSYNEQFF. The J gene is TRBJ2-1, the V gene TRBV25-1; D gene unclear. The germline V gene encodes CDR1 MGHDK and CDR2 SYGVNS. The CDR3 sequence is 12 residues long. V lost 4 bases, J lost 0 bases, and 1 base lay in between.

This clonotype was seen only a few times. This chain links TRBV5-1 with TRBJ2-7, with no clear D. The CDR3 covers 13 residues. Germline lookup yields CDR1 SGHRS and CDR2 YFSETQ. The V end was cut by 0 bases, the J end by 3 bases, with 7 bases between. CDR3 protein: CASSLELNYEQYF. The CDR3 nucleotides are TGCGCCAGCAGCTTGGAACTAAACTACGAGCAGTACTTC. Full variable domain (rest looked up from reference TRBV5-1 and TRBJ2-7): KAGVTQTPRYLIKTRGQQVTLSCSPISGHRSVSWYQQTPGQGLQFLFEYFSETQRNKGNFPGRFSGRQFSNSRSEMNVSTLELGDSALYLCASSLELNYEQYFGPGTRLTVT.

A few counts support this clonotype. V is TRBV11-2 and J is TRBJ2-7, with D possibly being TRBD1 (6 bases). Germline CDR1 and CDR2: SGHAT and FQNNGV. V lost 0 bases and J 6 bases, leaving 12 bases between the germline ends. This CDR3 comprises 14 residues. The CDR3 DNA reads as TGTGCCAGCAGCTTAGAGCTAGTAGGGGGCGAGCAGTACTTC. Its translation: CASSLELVGGEQYF.

This clonotype showed up just a few times. The gene calls are TRBV4-3 and TRBJ2-2, with D possibly TRBD2 on 6 matching bases. V was clipped by 1 base and J by 6 bases, with 15 bases between them. CDR1 and CDR2 (germline): LGHNA, YSLEER. This CDR3 region has 16 residues. CDR3 amino acids: CASSQAEGRDPGELFF. The CDR3 DNA reads TGCGCCAGCAGCCAAGCCGAAGGGCGGGATCCCGGGGAGCTGTTTTTT.

The chain joins TRBV20-1 to TRBJ1-2; 10 positions match TRBD1. Germline V lookup: CDR1 DFQATT, CDR2 SNEGSKA (reference sequence). The CDR3 is made up of 13 amino acids. J lost 7 bases, V lost 3 bases, and 5 bases had no gene match. This chain's CDR3 is CSASKGQGFGYTF. CDR3 nucleotides: TGCAGTGCTAGTAAGGGACAGGGGTTTGGCTACACCTTC.

The chain uses TRBV7-9 and TRBJ2-7; 7 bases are shared with TRBD1. The CDR3 length is 16 residues. Germline V gives CDR1 SEHNR, CDR2 FQNEAQ (reference sequence). J was trimmed by 4 bases and V by 5 bases; bases with no gene match: 14. The CDR3 coding sequence is TGTGCCAGCAGCCGCTTCCGGGACAGAGCTATGTACGAGCAGTACTTC. It is translated as CASSRFRDRAMYEQYF.

This chain uses TRBV5-5 with TRBJ1-2; a possible D gene is TRBD1 (5 bases). There are 14 residues in the CDR3. In germline, CDR1 is SGHKS, CDR2 YYEKEE (reference sequence). V shed 3 bases and J shed 3 bases, with 12 bases lying between them. Here the CDR3 DNA reads TGTGCCAGCAGCTGGCTGACAGCCGACTATGGCTACACCTTC. Protein sequence: CASSWLTADYGYTF.

The chain is built from TRBV7-9 and TRBJ2-3; 11 bases align to TRBD2. Germline V gene data show CDR1 as SEHNR and CDR2 as FQNEAQ (reference sequence). The CDR3 covers 15 residues. V dropped 5 bases and J dropped 1; count of bases not matched to a gene: 2. The CDR3 nucleotides read TGTGCCAGCAGCATGACTAGCGGGGGCACAGATACGCAGTATTTT. Its translation is CASSMTSGGTDTQYF. Full variable domain (outside the CDR3, taken from reference TRBV7-9 and TRBJ2-3): DTGVSQNPRHKITKRGQNVTFRCDPISEHNRLYWYRQTLGQGPEFLTYFQNEAQLEKSRLLSDRFSAERPKGSFSTLEIQRTEQGDSAMYLCASSMTSGGTDTQYFGPGTRLTVL.

The chain employs TRBV5-1 and TRBJ1-5, with D unclear. CDR1 and CDR2 (germline): SGHRS, YFSETQ. The CDR3 length is 17 residues. The V gene lost 5 bases and the J gene lost 2 bases, with 20 bases spanning the gap. DNA for the CDR3: TGCGCCAGCAGTCCAACTCGGGATCCTGAGGGCAATCAGCCCCAGCATTTT. Amino acids: CASSPTRDPEGNQPQHF. Based on the CDR3 plus reference TRBV5-1 and TRBJ1-5, the full variable domain is KAGVTQTPRYLIKTRGQQVTLSCSPISGHRSVSWYQQTPGQGLQFLFEYFSETQRNKGNFPGRFSGRQFSNSRSEMNVSTLELGDSALYLCASSPTRDPEGNQPQHFGDGTRLSIL.

This clonotype showed up just a few times. V is TRBV4-3 and J is TRBJ2-1, with D possibly being TRBD2 (6 bases). V was cut by 0 bases and J by 3 bases, with 21 bases left in between. The germline V gene has CDR1 LGHNA and CDR2 YSLEER. This CDR3 contains 19 residues. The CDR3 sequence is CASSQDSGPSLGLYNEQFF. The CDR3 DNA reads TGCGCCAGCAGCCAAGACAGCGGGCCCTCGTTAGGTCTCTACAATGAGCAGTTCTTC.

The gene calls are TRBV30 and TRBJ2-5; possibly TRBD1 for D (6 bases). Deletions cut 0 bases from V and 4 bases from J, with 9 bases between. Looked up from germline, CDR1 is GTSNPN and CDR2 is SVGIG (reference sequence). The CDR3 consists of 13 residues. CDR3 DNA sequence: TGTGCCTGGAGTGTAAGAGGGGGAGAGACCCAGTACTTC. Its protein is CAWSVRGGETQYF.

The J gene is TRBJ2-5, the V gene TRBV2, with 10 bases fitting TRBD2. The CDR3 totals 14 residues. Germline CDR1 SNHLY, CDR2 FYNNEI. Trimming at V came to 7 bases and at J to 3 bases, leaving 5 bases not matched to a gene. This chain's CDR3 is CASTLGLAKETQYF. As DNA, the CDR3 is TGTGCCAGCACTTTGGGACTAGCGAAAGAGACCCAGTACTTC.

This clonotype was observed at least ten times. V gene TRBV2 combines with J gene TRBJ2-6; no firm D call. CDR1 SNHLY and CDR2 FYNNEI come from the germline V gene. The germline V and J ends were trimmed by 6 bases and 1 base, with 4 bases remaining between them. The CDR3 extends over 13 amino acids. The CDR3 sequence is CASRVSGANVLTF. For the CDR3, the DNA is TGTGCCAGCAGGGTATCTGGGGCCAACGTCCTGACTTTC.

The genes are TRBV6-2 or TRBV6-3 and TRBJ1-4, with 9 bases lining up with TRBD1. V was clipped by 6 bases and J by 8 bases; unmatched bases: 16. Germline assignment: CDR1 MNHEY and CDR2 SVGEGT. The CDR3 runs 17 residues. The CDR3 is CASSWTSFRDREEKLFF. CDR3 nucleotide sequence: TGTGCCAGCAGCTGGACCTCTTTCCGGGACAGGGAAGAAAAACTGTTTTTT.

This clonotype has just a few counts. The CDR3 nucleotides read TGCGCCAGCAGCTTGTTACTAGCGGGAGGTAGGAATGAGCAGTTCTTC. Its protein is CASSLLLAGGRNEQFF. V is TRBV5-1 and J is TRBJ2-1; 12 bases are shared with TRBD2. In germline, CDR1 is SGHRS, CDR2 YFSETQ. The V and J ends lost 1 base and 7 bases, in that order; junction bases with no gene match: 6. CDR3 length equals 16 residues.

The genes are TRBV11-1 and TRBJ2-6, with TRBD2 matching over 7 bases. Germline values: CDR1 SGHAT, CDR2 FQDESV (reference sequence). The CDR3 covers 19 residues. The J segment lost 0 bases and the V segment lost 3 bases, leaving 11 bases of the junction unmatched. In DNA form, the CDR3 reads TGTGCCAGCAGCTTTACTAGCGCCTTACCGGGCTCTGGGGCCAACGTCCTGACTTTC. Translating gives CASSFTSALPGSGANVLTF.

This clonotype showed up many times. The chain links TRBV5-1 to TRBJ2-7; D possibly corresponds to TRBD2 (6 bases). This CDR3 comprises 14 residues. The germline V and J ends were trimmed by 4 bases and 7 bases, with 18 bases remaining between them. Germline CDR1 is SGHRS and CDR2 is YFSETQ. CDR3: CASSLEGPGVEQYF. CDR3 DNA: TGCGCCAGCAGCCTGGAGGGACCGGGAGTGGAGCAGTACTTC.

The V gene is TRBV7-9, the J gene TRBJ2-1; D call uncertain. Trimming took 0 bases from V and 6 from J, leaving 9 bases between them. The CDR3 has 14 amino acids. Germline V gene data show CDR1 as SEHNR and CDR2 as FQNEAQ (reference sequence). The chain's CDR3 is CASSLAVTSNEQFF. The CDR3 nucleotides read TGTGCCAGCAGCTTAGCGGTAACGTCCAATGAGCAGTTCTTC. Together with reference TRBV7-9 and TRBJ2-1, the CDR3 gives the full variable domain: DTGVSQNPRHKITKRGQNVTFRCDPISEHNRLYWYRQTLGQGPEFLTYFQNEAQLEKSRLLSDRFSAERPKGSFSTLEIQRTEQGDSAMYLCASSLAVTSNEQFFGPGTRLTVL.

There are a few counts of this clonotype. The chain combines TRBV12-3 or TRBV12-4 with TRBJ2-7; the match to TRBD2 covers 12 bases. V dropped 5 bases and J dropped 7; count of bases not matched to a gene: 9. CDR3 length equals 15 residues. CDR3 region: CASSLRLAGVGEQYF. The DNA of the CDR3 is TGTGCCAGCAGTCTCCGACTAGCGGGAGTGGGAGAGCAGTACTTC.

This clonotype was observed a single time. The V gene is TRBV6-6, the J gene TRBJ1-2; D may be TRBD1 (5 bases). CDR1 is MNHNY, CDR2 SVGAGI, per germline (reference sequence). The CDR3 spans 12 residues. Trimming removed 6 bases at V and 7 bases at J, with 12 bases between. The CDR3 is CASSAGGGGYTF. The DNA of the CDR3 is TGTGCCAGCAGCGCCGGGGGAGGTGGCTACACCTTC.

This clonotype was seen only a few times. This chain links TRBV6-5 with TRBJ2-7; no definite D call. The V gene lost 2 bases and the J gene lost 6 bases, with 17 bases spanning the gap. From germline, CDR1 is MNHEY and CDR2 SVGAGI. The CDR3 contains 15 residues. The CDR3, as DNA: TGTGCCAGCAGTTACACCCCATTGCGGCCCCTCGAGCAGTACTTC. Its protein product is CASSYTPLRPLEQYF.

This clonotype came up a few times. The chain couples TRBV12-3 or TRBV12-4 to TRBJ1-4, with D possibly TRBD1 on 6 matching bases. There are 19 residues in the CDR3. The ends were cut back, 3 bases at V and 3 bases at J, with 23 bases in the middle. CDR3 coding DNA: TGTGCCAGCAGTTTGTCCCGTTTTCGGGGGGCGAGGGCTAATGAAAAACTGTTTTTT. Protein: CASSLSRFRGARANEKLFF.

This clonotype was found many times. This rearrangement joins TRBV18 to TRBJ1-1; weak D call: TRBD1 (5 bases). CDR1 and CDR2 from the germline V gene are KGHSH and LQKENI. Trimming took 3 bases from V and 0 from J, leaving 5 bases between them. This CDR3 is built from 13 residues. Written as DNA, the CDR3 is TGTGCCAGCTCACCGGGGGTGAACACTGAAGCTTTCTTT. Amino acid sequence: CASSPGVNTEAFF.

This sequence joins TRBV20-1 and TRBJ2-7; D not certain. From germline, CDR1 is DFQATT and CDR2 SNEGSKA (reference sequence). This CDR3 comprises 13 residues. Trimming removed 2 bases at V and 0 bases at J, with 8 bases between. The CDR3 region has the DNA TGCAGTGCTAGAAGAGTGTCCTCCTACGAGCAGTACTTC. It translates to CSARRVSSYEQYF.

The chain uses TRBV27 and TRBJ2-2; D is undetermined. V lost 6 bases to trimming and J lost 4 bases, with 12 bases between them. There are 14 residues in the CDR3. Germline CDR1 is MNHEY and CDR2 is SMNVEV (reference sequence). The CDR3 spells CASRPGPGTGELFF. The CDR3 DNA reads TGTGCCAGCAGACCTGGACCGGGCACCGGGGAGCTGTTTTTT.

The chain joins TRBV5-5 to TRBJ1-5; no firm D call. Looked up from germline, CDR1 is SGHKS and CDR2 is YYEKEE (reference sequence). V lost 1 base and J lost 4, with 12 bases in between. The CDR3 is made up of 15 amino acids. This chain's CDR3 is CASSLIGQDNQPQHF. CDR3 nucleotide sequence: TGTGCCAGCAGCTTGATCGGGCAGGATAATCAGCCCCAGCATTTT.

This clonotype was observed many times. The gene calls are TRBV12-3 or TRBV12-4 and TRBJ1-2; D is ambiguous. V lost 2 bases and J lost 6, with 13 bases in between. The CDR3 runs 14 residues. CDR3 protein: CASSLSGLRDGYTF. DNA of the CDR3: TGTGCCAGCAGTTTATCGGGGTTGCGTGATGGCTACACCTTC.